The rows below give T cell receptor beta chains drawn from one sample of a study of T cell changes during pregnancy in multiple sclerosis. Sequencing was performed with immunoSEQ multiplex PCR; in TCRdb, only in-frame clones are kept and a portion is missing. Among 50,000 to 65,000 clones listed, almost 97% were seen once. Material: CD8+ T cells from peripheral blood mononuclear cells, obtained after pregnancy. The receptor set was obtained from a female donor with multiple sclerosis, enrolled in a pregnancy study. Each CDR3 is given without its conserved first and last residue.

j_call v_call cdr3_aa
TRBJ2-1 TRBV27 ASSLGSGTNNEQF
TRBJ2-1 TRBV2 ASSYLAASSYNEQF
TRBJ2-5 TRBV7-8 ASSQPGGPRETQY
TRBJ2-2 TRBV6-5 ASSYLVTGELF
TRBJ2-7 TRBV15 ATSVDRGSYEQY
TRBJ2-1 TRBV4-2 ASSQSSLDYMGYNEQF
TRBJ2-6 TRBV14 ASSQDHRTGANVLT
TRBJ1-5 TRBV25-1 ASSGPILGQPQH
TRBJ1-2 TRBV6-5 ASRIISSYGYT
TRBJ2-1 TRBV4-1 ASSQQLAGARYNEQF
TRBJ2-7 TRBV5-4 ASSLEGLAGGTVEGYEQY
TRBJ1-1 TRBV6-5 ASSYSETGGFEAF
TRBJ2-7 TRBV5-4 ASSSQVSYEQY
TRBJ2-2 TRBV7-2 ASSSTTSTGELF
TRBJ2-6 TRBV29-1 SAPDRSSGANVLT
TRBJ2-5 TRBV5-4 ASSFPGVRETQY
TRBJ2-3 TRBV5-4 ASSPSGSGTQY
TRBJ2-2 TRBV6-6 ASSNLATGELF
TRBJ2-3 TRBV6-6 ASRLAGGPRNTQY
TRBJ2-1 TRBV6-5 ASSYFGEQF
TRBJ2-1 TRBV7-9 ASSARDRGSYNEQF
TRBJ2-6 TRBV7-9 ASSSTVASGANVLT
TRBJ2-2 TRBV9 ASETANTGELF
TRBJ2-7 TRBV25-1 ASSRLSGEQY
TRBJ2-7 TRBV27 ASSSGQSAYEQY
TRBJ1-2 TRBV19 ASSIGDRAQNPFGYT
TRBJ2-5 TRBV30 AWSALGAGGETQY
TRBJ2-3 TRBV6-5 ASSQTSAPDTQY
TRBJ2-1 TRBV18 ASSPRTGYNEQF
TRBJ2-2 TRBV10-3 AISDRVAGNTGELF
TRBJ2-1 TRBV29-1 SVDKQGRYNEQF
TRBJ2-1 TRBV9 ASSRGGSPIYNEQF
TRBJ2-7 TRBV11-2 ASSLITGSYEQY
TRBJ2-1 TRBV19 ASSATSASSYNEQF
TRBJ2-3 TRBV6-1 ASSEAGGIPTDTQY
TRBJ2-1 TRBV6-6 ASSQLGLAGRNEQF
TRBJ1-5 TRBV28 ASNTGGFNQPQH
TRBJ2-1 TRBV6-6 ASSLQGTEQF
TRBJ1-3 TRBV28 ASSLHSGNTIY
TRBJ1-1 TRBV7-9 ASSPSWLEAF
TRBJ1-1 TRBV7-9 ASSLSDVSTEAF
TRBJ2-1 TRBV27 ASRKVLSSYNEQF
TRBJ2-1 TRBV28 ASSLGGNPYNEQF
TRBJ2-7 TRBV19 ASSGTSTGEQY
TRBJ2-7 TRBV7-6 ASSLRLGDTEQY
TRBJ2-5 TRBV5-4 ASSPTLGGIKETQY
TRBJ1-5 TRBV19 ASSPALVGRSNQPQH
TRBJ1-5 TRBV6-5 ASSYRQGFQPQH
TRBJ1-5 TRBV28 ASSFDRERPQH
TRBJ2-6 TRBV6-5 ASSSWPISGANVLT
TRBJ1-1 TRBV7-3 ASSPNRGITEAF
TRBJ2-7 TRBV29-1 SVLDSYEQY
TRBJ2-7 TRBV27 ASSLSAGASLN
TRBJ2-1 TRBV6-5 ASSYSAGAGEQF
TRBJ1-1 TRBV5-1 ASSIPGQGRTEAF
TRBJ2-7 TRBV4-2 ASRPTERGGYEQY
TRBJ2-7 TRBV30 AWSLAPIVEQY
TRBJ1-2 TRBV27 ASSFSPGHYGYT
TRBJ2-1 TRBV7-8 ASLPGASSYNEQF
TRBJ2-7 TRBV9 ASSVASGSYEQY